This TCR beta chain appears in the sequencing data of a study of OX40 agonist ivuxolimab in advanced cancers. Study-level information: Ivuxolimab, an agonist antibody against OX40 (CD134), was given to patients. Previous treatment with anti-PD-1, anti-PD-L1 or anti-CTLA-4 therapy was allowed; under 50% had received some. Partial responses, seen in three patients, involved one hepatocellular carcinoma and two cutaneous melanomas.

This clone is medium-sized. Its antigen is unknown. The data were produced by immunoSEQ multiplex PCR, yet TCRdb's version contains in-frame clones alone and is incomplete. The table has fewer than 20,000 clones, 78% seen once. The study's findings and limits: Clones of CD4+ and CD8+ blood T cells grew by week 6 at doses of 0.1 to 3.0 mg/kg.

This TCR was recovered from an adult with an advanced solid tumor such as melanoma, head and neck, liver or kidney cancer. The sequencing used CD4+ or CD8+ T cells sorted from blood, collected in a trial of the OX40 agonist ivuxolimab.

Here the CDR3 DNA reads TGTGCCAGCAGCTTGGAGAATGAGCAGTTCTTC. It yields the protein CASSLENEQFF. The chain links TRBV7-9 to TRBJ2-1; D not resolved. V lost 3 bases and J lost 7, with 4 bases in between. In germline, CDR1 is SEHNR, CDR2 FQNEAQ (reference sequence). The CDR3 is made up of 11 amino acids. Using reference TRBV7-9 and TRBJ2-1 for the parts outside the CDR3, the full variable domain is DTGVSQNPRHKITKRGQNVTFRCDPISEHNRLYWYRQTLGQGPEFLTYFQNEAQLEKSRLLSDRFSAERPKGSFSTLEIQRTEQGDSAMYLCASSLENEQFFGPGTRLTVL.